The sequence of this T cell receptor (beta chain) was determined in a study of T cells in Graves' hyperthyroidism and ophthalmopathy. The overall study: Before any treatment, at initial diagnosis, peripheral blood was collected. Study outcomes and limitations: Ophthalmopathy could be told apart from stable hyperthyroidism with a 13 V-J model.

The TCR beta CDR3 regions underwent amplification using RNA transcripts as the source. During a first-round RT-PCR of the TCR CDR3, the HTBI primer set was used. TCRdb reprocessed the multiplex PCR reads with MiXCR, giving one entry per CDR3 protein. Here the sample spans about 690,000 distinct CDR3 sequences, 17% being singletons. The hyperthyroidism patients had all been newly diagnosed, and their disease duration was under 2 months. Their ages ranged from 18 to 65 years. Trimming cost V 3 bases and J 2 bases, with 13 bases left between them. The CDR3 contains 15 residues. Germline lookup yields CDR1 SEHNR and CDR2 FQNEAQ (reference sequence). There are a few counts of this clonotype. What it binds is not known.

This chain links TRBV7-9 with TRBJ2-5, with no clear D. The sample comprised blood. This receptor was identified in a man between 50 and 59 years old with Graves' hyperthyroidism. CDR3 sequence: CASSFFAHQQETQYF. CDR3 sequence (DNA): TGTGCCAGCAGCTTCTTTGCTCATCAACAAGAGACCCAGTACTTC.